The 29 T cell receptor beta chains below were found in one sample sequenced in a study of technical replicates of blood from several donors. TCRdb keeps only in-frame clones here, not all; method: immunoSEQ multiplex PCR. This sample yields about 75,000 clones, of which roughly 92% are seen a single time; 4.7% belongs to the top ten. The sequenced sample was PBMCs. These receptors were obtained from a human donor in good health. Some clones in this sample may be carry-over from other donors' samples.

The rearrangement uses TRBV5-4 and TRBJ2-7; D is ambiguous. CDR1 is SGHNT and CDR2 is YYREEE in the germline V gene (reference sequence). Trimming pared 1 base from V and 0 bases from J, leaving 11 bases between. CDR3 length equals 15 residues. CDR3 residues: CASSLSPASSYEQYF. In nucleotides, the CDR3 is TGTGCCAGCAGCTTGTCTCCGGCTAGCTCCTACGAGCAGTACTTC.

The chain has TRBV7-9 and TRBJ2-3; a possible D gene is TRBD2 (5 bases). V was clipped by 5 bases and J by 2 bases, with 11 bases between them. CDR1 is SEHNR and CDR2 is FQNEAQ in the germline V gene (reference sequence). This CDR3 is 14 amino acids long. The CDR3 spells CASSPPGNTDTQYF. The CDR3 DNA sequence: TGTGCCAGCAGCCCCCCGGGGAACACAGATACGCAGTATTTT.

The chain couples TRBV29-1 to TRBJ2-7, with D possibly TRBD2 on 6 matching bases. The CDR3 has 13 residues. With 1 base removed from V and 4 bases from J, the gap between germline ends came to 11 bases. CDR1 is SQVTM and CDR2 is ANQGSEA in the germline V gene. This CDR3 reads CSVEVGGLYEQYF. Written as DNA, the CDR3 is TGCAGCGTTGAAGTGGGGGGACTGTACGAGCAGTACTTC.

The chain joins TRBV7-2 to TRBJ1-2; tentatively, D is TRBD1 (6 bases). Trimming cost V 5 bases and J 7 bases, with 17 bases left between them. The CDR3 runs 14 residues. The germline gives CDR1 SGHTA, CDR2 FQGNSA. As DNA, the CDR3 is TGTGCCAGCAGCAAACAAGAGGGGGTAGGTGGCTACACCTTC. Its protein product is CASSKQEGVGGYTF.

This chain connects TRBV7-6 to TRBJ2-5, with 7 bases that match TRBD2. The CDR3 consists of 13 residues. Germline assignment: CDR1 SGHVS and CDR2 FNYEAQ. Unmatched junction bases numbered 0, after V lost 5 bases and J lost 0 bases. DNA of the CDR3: TGTGCCAGCAGCGGGACTAACCAAGAGACCCAGTACTTC. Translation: CASSGTNQETQYF.

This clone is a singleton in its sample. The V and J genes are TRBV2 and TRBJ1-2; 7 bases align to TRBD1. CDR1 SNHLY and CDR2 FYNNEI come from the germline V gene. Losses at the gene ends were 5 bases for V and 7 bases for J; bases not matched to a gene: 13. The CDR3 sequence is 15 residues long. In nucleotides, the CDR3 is TGTGCCAGCAGTAATAATCTTAGACAGGGCAGTGGCTACACCTTC. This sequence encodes CASSNNLRQGSGYTF.

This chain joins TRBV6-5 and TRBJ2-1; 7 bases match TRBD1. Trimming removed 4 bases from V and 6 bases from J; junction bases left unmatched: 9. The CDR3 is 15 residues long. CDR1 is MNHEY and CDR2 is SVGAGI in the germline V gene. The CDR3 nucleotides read TGTGCCAGCAGTTTTGGCATAACAGGGGCCAATGAGCAGTTCTTC. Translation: CASSFGITGANEQFF.

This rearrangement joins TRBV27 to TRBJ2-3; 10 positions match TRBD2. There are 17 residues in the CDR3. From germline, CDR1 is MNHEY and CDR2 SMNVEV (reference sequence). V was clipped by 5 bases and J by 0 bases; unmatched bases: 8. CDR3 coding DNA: TGTGCCAGCAGTATCTACGGACTAGCGGATAGCACAGATACGCAGTATTTT. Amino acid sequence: CASSIYGLADSTDTQYF.

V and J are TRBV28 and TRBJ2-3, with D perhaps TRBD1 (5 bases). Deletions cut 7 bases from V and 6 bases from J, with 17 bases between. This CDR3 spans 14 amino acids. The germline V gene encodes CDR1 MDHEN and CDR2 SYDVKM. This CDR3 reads CASKVQGVMDTQYF. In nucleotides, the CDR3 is TGTGCCAGCAAAGTCCAGGGTGTTATGGATACGCAGTATTTT.

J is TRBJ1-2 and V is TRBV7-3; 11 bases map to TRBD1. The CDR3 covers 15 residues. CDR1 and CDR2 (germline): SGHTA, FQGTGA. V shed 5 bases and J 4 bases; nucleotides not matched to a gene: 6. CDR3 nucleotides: TGTGCCAGCAGCCCAGGACAGGGGGCCATCTATGGCTACACCTTC. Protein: CASSPGQGAIYGYTF.

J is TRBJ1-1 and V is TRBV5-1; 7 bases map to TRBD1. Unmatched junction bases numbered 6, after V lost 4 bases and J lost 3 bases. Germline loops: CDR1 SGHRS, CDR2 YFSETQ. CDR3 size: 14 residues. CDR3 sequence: CASSKAGGYTEAFF. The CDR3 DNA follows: TGCGCCAGCAGCAAAGCAGGGGGATACACTGAAGCTTTCTTT.

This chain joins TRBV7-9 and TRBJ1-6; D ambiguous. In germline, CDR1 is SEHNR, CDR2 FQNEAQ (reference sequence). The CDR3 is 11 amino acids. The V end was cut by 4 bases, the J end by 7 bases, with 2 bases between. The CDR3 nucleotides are TGTGCCAGCAGCTCGAATTCACCCCTCCACTTT. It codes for CASSSNSPLHF. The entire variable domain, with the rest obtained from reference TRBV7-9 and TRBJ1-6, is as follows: DTGVSQNPRHKITKRGQNVTFRCDPISEHNRLYWYRQTLGQGPEFLTYFQNEAQLEKSRLLSDRFSAERPKGSFSTLEIQRTEQGDSAMYLCASSSNSPLHFGNGTRLTVT.

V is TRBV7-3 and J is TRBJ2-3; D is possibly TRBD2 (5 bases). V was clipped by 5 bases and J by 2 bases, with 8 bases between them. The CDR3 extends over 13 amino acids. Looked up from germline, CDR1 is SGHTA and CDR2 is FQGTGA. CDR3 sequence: CASSGSATDTQYF. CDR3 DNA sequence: TGTGCCAGCAGCGGGAGTGCCACAGATACGCAGTATTTT.

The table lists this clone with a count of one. The CDR3 reads CASSGRLASYNEQFF. The CDR3, as DNA: TGTGCCAGCAGCGGTCGACTAGCCTCCTACAATGAGCAGTTCTTC. The chain employs TRBV9 and TRBJ2-1, with 7 bases aligning to TRBD2. Trimming at V came to 3 bases and at J to 0 bases, leaving 3 bases not matched to a gene. This CDR3 region has 15 residues. CDR1 is SGDLS, CDR2 YYNGEE, per germline. Using reference TRBV9 and TRBJ2-1 for the parts outside the CDR3, the full variable domain is DSGVTQTPKHLITATGQRVTLRCSPRSGDLSVYWYQQSLDQGLQFLIQYYNGEERAKGNILERFSAQQFPDLHSELNLSSLELGDSALYFCASSGRLASYNEQFFGPGTRLTVL.

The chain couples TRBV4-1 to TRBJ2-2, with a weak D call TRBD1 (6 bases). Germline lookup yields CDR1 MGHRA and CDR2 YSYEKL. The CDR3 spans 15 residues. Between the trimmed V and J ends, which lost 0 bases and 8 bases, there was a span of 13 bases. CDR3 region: CASSQETWGRGELFF. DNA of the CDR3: TGCGCCAGCAGCCAAGAGACCTGGGGGCGAGGGGAGCTGTTTTTT.

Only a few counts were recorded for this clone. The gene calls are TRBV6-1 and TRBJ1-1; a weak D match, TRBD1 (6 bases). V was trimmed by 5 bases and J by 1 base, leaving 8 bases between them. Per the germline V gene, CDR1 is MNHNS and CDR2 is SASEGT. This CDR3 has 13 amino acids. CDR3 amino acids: CASSWTENTEAFF. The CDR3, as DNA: TGTGCCAGCAGTTGGACAGAGAACACTGAAGCTTTCTTT.

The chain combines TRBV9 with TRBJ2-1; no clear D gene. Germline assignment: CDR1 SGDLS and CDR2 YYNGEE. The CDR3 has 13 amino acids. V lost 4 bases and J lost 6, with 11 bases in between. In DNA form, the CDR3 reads TGTGCCAGCAGCTCGCAGACTGGCAATGAGCAGTTCTTC. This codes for CASSSQTGNEQFF. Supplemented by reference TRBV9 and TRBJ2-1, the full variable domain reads DSGVTQTPKHLITATGQRVTLRCSPRSGDLSVYWYQQSLDQGLQFLIQYYNGEERAKGNILERFSAQQFPDLHSELNLSSLELGDSALYFCASSSQTGNEQFFGPGTRLTVL.

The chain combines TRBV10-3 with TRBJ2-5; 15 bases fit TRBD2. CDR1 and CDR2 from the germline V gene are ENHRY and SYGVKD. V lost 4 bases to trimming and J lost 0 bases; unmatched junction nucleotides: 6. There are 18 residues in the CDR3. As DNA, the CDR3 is TGTGCCATCAGTGGGGGACTAGCGGGGGGCCAATACCAAGAGACCCAGTACTTC. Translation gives CAISGGLAGGQYQETQYF.

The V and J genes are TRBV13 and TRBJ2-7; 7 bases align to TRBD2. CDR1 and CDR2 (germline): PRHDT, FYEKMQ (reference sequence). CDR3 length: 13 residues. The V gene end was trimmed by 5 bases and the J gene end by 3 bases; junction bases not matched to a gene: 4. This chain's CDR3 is CASSPGGSYEQYF. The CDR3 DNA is TGTGCCAGCAGCCCGGGAGGTAGCTACGAGCAGTACTTC. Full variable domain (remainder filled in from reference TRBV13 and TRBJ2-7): AAGVIQSPRHLIKEKRETATLKCYPIPRHDTVYWYQQGPGQDPQFLISFYEKMQSDKGSIPDRFSAQQFSDYHSELNMSSLELGDSALYFCASSPGGSYEQYFGPGTRLTVT.

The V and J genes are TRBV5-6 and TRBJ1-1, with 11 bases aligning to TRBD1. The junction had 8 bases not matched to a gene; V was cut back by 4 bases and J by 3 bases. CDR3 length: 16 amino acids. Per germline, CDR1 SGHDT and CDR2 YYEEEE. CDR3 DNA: TGTGCCAGCAGCGGACAGGGGGCTCGTTGGGACACTGAAGCTTTCTTT. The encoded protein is CASSGQGARWDTEAFF.

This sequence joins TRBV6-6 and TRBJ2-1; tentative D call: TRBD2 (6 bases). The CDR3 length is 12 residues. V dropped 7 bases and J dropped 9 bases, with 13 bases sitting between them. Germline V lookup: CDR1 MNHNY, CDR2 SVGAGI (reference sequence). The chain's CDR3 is CASTQGGSEQFF. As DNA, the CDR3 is TGTGCCAGCACCCAAGGAGGGAGTGAGCAGTTCTTC.

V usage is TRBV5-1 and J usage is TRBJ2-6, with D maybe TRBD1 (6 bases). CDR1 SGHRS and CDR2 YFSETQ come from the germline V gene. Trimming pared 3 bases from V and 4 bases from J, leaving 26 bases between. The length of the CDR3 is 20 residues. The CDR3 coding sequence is TGCGCCAGCAGCTCCGGACAATGGGACAATCAGGGTCCCGGGGCCAACGTCCTGACTTTC. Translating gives CASSSGQWDNQGPGANVLTF.

The chain's CDR3 is CASSFPGLGTEAFF. CDR3 DNA: TGTGCCAGCAGCTTCCCAGGGTTGGGCACTGAAGCTTTCTTT. V usage is TRBV11-1 and J usage is TRBJ1-1; tentative D call: TRBD1 (5 bases). This CDR3 has 14 residues. V shed 3 bases and J shed 4 bases, with 12 bases lying between them. In germline, CDR1 is SGHAT, CDR2 FQDESV (reference sequence). Based on the CDR3 plus reference TRBV11-1 and TRBJ1-1, the full variable domain is EAEVAQSPRYKITEKSQAVAFWCDPISGHATLYWYRQILGQGPELLVQFQDESVVDDSQLPKDRFSAERLKGVDSTLKIQPAELGDSAMYLCASSFPGLGTEAFFGQGTRLTVV.

This chain's CDR3 is CASSLVTGATGNEQFF. For the CDR3, the DNA is TGTGCCAGCAGCTTAGTGACGGGAGCGACTGGGAATGAGCAGTTCTTC. The chain combines TRBV7-2 with TRBJ2-1, with a weak D call TRBD2 (6 bases). The CDR3 contains 16 residues. The V gene lost 1 base and the J gene lost 7 bases, with 17 bases spanning the gap. Germline V gene lookup returns CDR1 SGHTA and CDR2 FQGNSA.

CDR3 nucleotides: TGTGCCAGCAGCGGAGGGGACAGGGGGTGGTCTGGCTACACCTTC. It specifies CASSGGDRGWSGYTF. J is TRBJ1-2 and V is TRBV5-6; 11 bases are a match to TRBD1. V lost 4 bases and J lost 7; bases outside the gene matches: 9. Per the germline V gene, CDR1 is SGHDT and CDR2 is YYEEEE. The CDR3 runs 15 residues.

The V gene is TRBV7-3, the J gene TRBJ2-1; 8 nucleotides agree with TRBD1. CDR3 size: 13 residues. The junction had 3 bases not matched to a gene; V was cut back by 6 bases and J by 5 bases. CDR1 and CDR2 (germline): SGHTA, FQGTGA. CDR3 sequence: CASRPTGDNEQFF. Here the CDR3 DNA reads TGTGCCAGCAGGCCGACAGGGGACAATGAGCAGTTCTTC.

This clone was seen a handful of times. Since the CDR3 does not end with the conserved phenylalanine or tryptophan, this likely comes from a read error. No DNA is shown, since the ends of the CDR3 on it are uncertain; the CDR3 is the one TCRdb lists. The CDR3 reads CASSPPDRGPRT. This chain uses TRBV10-2 with TRBJ1-3; the table's D call, TRBD1, was not checked against the DNA. The CDR3 has 12 residues if both end residues are counted. Germline CDR1 and CDR2: WSHSY and SAAADI.

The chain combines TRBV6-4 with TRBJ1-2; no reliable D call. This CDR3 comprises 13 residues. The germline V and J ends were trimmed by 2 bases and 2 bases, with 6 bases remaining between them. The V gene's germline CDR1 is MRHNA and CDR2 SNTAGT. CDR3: CASSDGRNYGYTF. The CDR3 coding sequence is TGTGCCAGCAGTGACGGGAGGAACTATGGCTACACCTTC.

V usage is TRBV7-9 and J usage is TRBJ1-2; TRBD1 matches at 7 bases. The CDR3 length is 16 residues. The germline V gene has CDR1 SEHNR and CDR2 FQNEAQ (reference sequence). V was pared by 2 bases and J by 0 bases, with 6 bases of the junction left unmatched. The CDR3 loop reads CASSLSGTDTNYGYTF. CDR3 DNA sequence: TGTGCCAGCAGCTTATCCGGGACAGATACTAACTATGGCTACACCTTC.